This entry lists 18 T cell receptor beta chains sequenced from one sample in a study of breast tumors, draining lymph nodes, adjacent tissues. TCRdb processed the multiplex PCR reads anew with MiXCR; each CDR3 protein has one entry. The sample consists of some 200,000 distinct CDR3 sequences, around 33% of them appearing once. The lymph nodes were axillary draining lymph nodes from breast cancer patients. Sequencing was performed on axillary lymph node tissue. The receptors come from a female donor with breast cancer. Some clones in this sample may be carry-over from other donors' samples.

Note on this clonotype: A much bigger clone sits one base away, suggesting this may be a read error. The chain has TRBV20-1 and TRBJ1-6; D may be TRBD1 (6 bases). The ends were cut back, 0 bases at V and 9 bases at J, with 15 bases in the middle. This CDR3 is 15 amino acids long. The V gene's germline CDR1 is DFQATT and CDR2 SNEGSKA (reference sequence). CDR3 coding DNA: TGCAGTGCTAGAGAAGGGGGGTTTATGGCTTCACCCCTCCACTTT. Residues: CSAREGGFMASPLHF.

The chain couples TRBV7-2 to TRBJ1-3; maybe TRBD1 (6 bases). Germline CDR1 is SGHTA and CDR2 is FQGNSA. The germline V and J ends were trimmed by 3 bases and 8 bases, with 11 bases remaining between them. CDR3 size: 13 residues. The CDR3 nucleotides are TGTGCCAGCAGCTTTGGAGGGGGGTACACCATATATTTT. It translates to CASSFGGGYTIYF. Combining the CDR3 with reference TRBV7-2 and TRBJ1-3 gives the whole variable domain GAGVSQSPSNKVTEKGKDVELRCDPISGHTALYWYRQSLGQGLEFLIYFQGNSAPDKSGLPSDRFSAERTGGSVSTLTIQRTQQEDSAVYLCASSFGGGYTIYFGEGSWLTVV.

This clonotype was detected a few times. CDR3 sequence (DNA): TGTGCCAGCAGCGACGGACGGACCCTTAAAAACATTCAGTACTTC. Translated, it gives CASSDGRTLKNIQYF. V usage is TRBV5-4 and J usage is TRBJ2-4; D unclear. V lost 4 bases and J lost 4, with 15 bases in between. This CDR3 spans 15 amino acids. Germline values: CDR1 SGHNT, CDR2 YYREEE (reference sequence).

This clonotype was seen repeatedly, ten times or more. The gene calls are TRBV20-1 and TRBJ2-1; TRBD1 aligns across 8 bases. There are 13 residues in the CDR3. The V segment lost 2 bases and the J segment 8 bases; nucleotides outside the gene matches: 5. Germline V CDR1 and CDR2: DFQATT, SNEGSKA (reference sequence). The CDR3 loop is CSARRTGSYEQFF. The CDR3, as DNA: TGCAGTGCTAGACGGACAGGGAGTTATGAGCAGTTCTTC.

With respect to this clonotype: This sequence may be a read error, since a much larger clone differs from it by one base. The genes are TRBV27 and TRBJ1-6, with 10 positions matching TRBD1. The CDR3 totals 16 residues. The germline gives CDR1 MNHEY, CDR2 SMNVEV (reference sequence). J was trimmed by 5 bases and V by 4 bases; bases with no gene match: 5. The DNA for the CDR3 is TGTGCCAGCAGTTCGAGACAGGGGGCGAATAATTCACCCCTCCACTTT. The encoded protein is CASSSRQGANNSPLHF.

Concerning this clonotype itself: A single base separates this from a much larger clone, so it may be a read error. J is TRBJ2-2 and V is TRBV19, with 8 bases fitting TRBD2. The CDR3 runs 19 residues. The germline gives CDR1 LNHDA, CDR2 SQIVND (reference sequence). This chain's CDR3 is CASSTLRGGRGSNTGALFF. DNA for the CDR3: TGTGCCAGTAGTACTCTCCGGGGGGGGCGGGGATCCAACACCGGGGCGCTGTTTTTT.

This sequence joins TRBV7-9 and TRBJ2-3; 9 nucleotides match TRBD1. J was trimmed by 11 bases and V by 5 bases; bases with no gene match: 11. Germline loops: CDR1 SEHNR, CDR2 FQNEAQ (reference sequence). The length of the CDR3 is 14 residues. The CDR3 sequence is CASSGSGTGNEQYF. The CDR3, as DNA: TGTGCCAGCAGCGGATCCGGGACAGGGAATGAGCAGTATTTT. The full variable domain, rest sourced from reference TRBV7-9 and TRBJ2-3, is DTGVSQNPRHKITKRGQNVTFRCDPISEHNRLYWYRQTLGQGPEFLTYFQNEAQLEKSRLLSDRFSAERPKGSFSTLEIQRTEQGDSAMYLCASSGSGTGNEQYFGPGTRLTVL.

This clonotype was counted at least ten times. The gene calls are TRBV7-2 and TRBJ2-5, with TRBD2 as a possible D gene (5 bases). The length of the CDR3 is 14 residues. Germline CDR1 reads SGHTA; CDR2 reads FQGNSA. The V and J ends lost 1 base and 5 bases respectively, with 11 bases between them. CDR3 in amino acids: CASSLDGSGETQYF. CDR3 coding DNA: TGTGCCAGCAGCTTAGACGGTTCGGGGGAGACCCAGTACTTC. The full variable domain, rest sourced from reference TRBV7-2 and TRBJ2-5, is GAGVSQSPSNKVTEKGKDVELRCDPISGHTALYWYRQSLGQGLEFLIYFQGNSAPDKSGLPSDRFSAERTGGSVSTLTIQRTQQEDSAVYLCASSLDGSGETQYFGPGTRLLVL.

This clonotype was observed many times. The gene calls are TRBV11-2 and TRBJ1-2; TRBD1 agrees at 7 bases. CDR3 length: 14 amino acids. The V gene end was trimmed by 6 bases and the J gene end by 7 bases; junction bases not matched to a gene: 11. CDR1 is SGHAT, CDR2 FQNNGV, per germline. The CDR3 DNA reads as TGTGCCAGCAGGACGACAGGGAGCCCCCTTGGCTACACCTTC. Translation gives CASRTTGSPLGYTF.

This chain joins TRBV20-1 and TRBJ1-4; 7 positions match TRBD1. J was trimmed by 8 bases and V by 1 base; bases with no gene match: 10. Germline CDR1 DFQATT, CDR2 SNEGSKA (reference sequence). This CDR3 spans 15 amino acids. CDR3 nucleotide sequence: TGCAGTGCTAGAGTTATAACAGGGGAAGGGGAAAAACTGTTTTTT. Protein sequence: CSARVITGEGEKLFF.

This clonotype was picked up many times. The gene calls are TRBV6-6 and TRBJ2-7, with TRBD1 matching over 8 bases. Germline loops: CDR1 MNHNY, CDR2 SVGAGI (reference sequence). The CDR3 is made up of 15 amino acids. Trimming removed 5 bases from V and 4 bases from J; junction bases left unmatched: 10. Here the CDR3 reads CASSHQDRARYEQYF. In nucleotides, the CDR3 is TGTGCCAGCAGTCACCAGGACAGGGCGAGGTACGAGCAGTACTTC.

The rearrangement joins TRBV6-5 to TRBJ1-1, with D possibly matching TRBD1 (5 bases). This CDR3 has 14 residues. The germline gives CDR1 MNHEY, CDR2 SVGAGI. V was cut by 6 bases and J by 1 base, with 12 bases left in between. Here the CDR3 DNA reads TGTGCCAGCAGCCCTTGGCAGGGGAACACTGAAGCTTTCTTT. Translated: CASSPWQGNTEAFF.

CDR3 DNA: TGTGCCAGCAGTGAAAGGGGAACAACTAATGAAAAACTGTTTTTT. Translated, it gives CASSERGTTNEKLFF. The rearrangement uses TRBV11-2 and TRBJ1-4; a weak D match, TRBD1 (5 bases). The CDR3 runs 15 residues. Per the germline V gene, CDR1 is SGHAT and CDR2 is FQNNGV. V shed 6 bases and J shed 0 bases, with 11 bases lying between them. The full variable domain, rest sourced from reference TRBV11-2 and TRBJ1-4, is EAGVAQSPRYKIIEKRQSVAFWCNPISGHATLYWYQQILGQGPKLLIQFQNNGVVDDSQLPKDRFSAERLKGVDSTLKIQPAKLEDSAVYLCASSERGTTNEKLFFGSGTQLSVL.

The sample holds a few counts of this clonotype. A much larger clone differs from this one at a single base, so this may be a read error. The rearrangement uses TRBV20-1 and TRBJ2-7, with a tentative D call TRBD2 (5 bases). The CDR3 has 14 amino acids. V was trimmed by 2 bases and J by 6 bases, leaving 17 bases between them. From germline, CDR1 is DFQATT and CDR2 SNEGSKA (reference sequence). DNA for the CDR3: TGCAGTGCTAGACCTAGGAGGTTAGGGTCCGAGCAGTACTTC. This sequence encodes CSARPRRLGSEQYF.

With respect to this clonotype: Here the CDR3 omits its conserved ending phenylalanine or tryptophan, so a read error is the likely source. The DNA is left out, because the CDR3 cannot be placed on it with certainty; the CDR3 is given as TCRdb lists it. The CDR3 is CASSEDATASLQAVL. The chain links TRBV10-2 to TRBJ2-7. Inclusive of both ends, the CDR3 amounts to 15 amino acids. Germline V CDR1 and CDR2: WSHSY, SAAADI.

There are many counts of this clonotype. The chain is built from TRBV20-1 and TRBJ1-6; tentative D call: TRBD1 (5 bases). The CDR3 totals 15 residues. Germline loops: CDR1 DFQATT, CDR2 SNEGSKA (reference sequence). Trimming removed 3 bases at V and 0 bases at J, with 9 bases between. CDR3 sequence (DNA): TGCAGTGCTAGGGGCAGGGCCTCCTATAATTCACCCCTCCACTTT. Amino acid sequence: CSARGRASYNSPLHF.

This clonotype was recorded at least ten times. The J gene is TRBJ1-5, the V gene TRBV5-6, with TRBD1 matching 9 bases. V was pared by 2 bases and J by 4 bases, with 4 bases of the junction left unmatched. The CDR3 loop spans 15 amino acids. Germline assignment: CDR1 SGHDT and CDR2 YYEEEE. This chain's CDR3 is CASSFGTGMNQPQHF. The CDR3 nucleotides read TGTGCCAGCAGCTTTGGGACAGGGATGAATCAGCCCCAGCATTTT.

Points on this clonotype: A much bigger clone sits one base away, suggesting this may be a read error. The rearrangement uses TRBV4-2 and TRBJ1-2; 9 nucleotides align to TRBD1. In germline, CDR1 is LGHNA, CDR2 YNFKEQ. The V and J ends lost 11 bases and 3 bases, in that order; junction bases with no gene match: 13. This CDR3 is 15 amino acids long. CDR3 nucleotides: TGTGCCGGCTCACCAGGGACAGGGATGGACTATGGCTACACCTTC. Amino acid sequence: CAGSPGTGMDYGYTF.